The text below deals with one T cell receptor (beta chain). A Seattle source enrolled patients during active infection and followed them longitudinally. This entry is derived from a study of blood T cell repertoires in COVID-19. Study at large: Donors in the United States, Italy and Spain gave samples during acute or convalescent COVID-19.

The CDR3 loop spans 16 amino acids. Original handling: Nucleated cell number was recorded as an estimate derived from reference gene primer amplification. Only in-frame clones appear in the TCRdb table, and some are missing; sequencing was by immunoSEQ multiplex PCR. That table is the source of V, J and clone size, and D and trimming were worked out from the DNA. Here the sample spans 85,000 to 100,000 clones, around 85% being singletons. This TCR was recovered from a woman aged 60 to 75 with COVID-19, enrolled during active disease. This chain connects TRBV12-2 to TRBJ2-1; the tabulated D call, TRBD2, remains unverified against the DNA. TRBV12-2 is a documented pseudogene. The source material was peripheral blood. The CDR3 loop is CASRLVGTSDYNEQFF. CDR3 nucleotides: TGTGCAAGTCGCTTAGTAGGGACTAGCGATTACAATGAGCAGTTCTTC.